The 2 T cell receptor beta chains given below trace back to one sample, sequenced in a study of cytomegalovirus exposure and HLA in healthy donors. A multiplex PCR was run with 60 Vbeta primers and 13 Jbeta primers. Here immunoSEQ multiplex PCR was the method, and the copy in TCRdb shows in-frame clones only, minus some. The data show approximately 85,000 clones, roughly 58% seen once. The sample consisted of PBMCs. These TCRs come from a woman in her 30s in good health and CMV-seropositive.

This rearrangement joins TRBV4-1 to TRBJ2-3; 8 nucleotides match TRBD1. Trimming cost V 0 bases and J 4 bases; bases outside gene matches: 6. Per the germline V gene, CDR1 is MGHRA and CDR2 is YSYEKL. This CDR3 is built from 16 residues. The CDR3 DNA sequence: TGCGCCAGCAGCCAAGAGGGACAGGTTTTTGCAGATACGCAGTATTTT. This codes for CASSQEGQVFADTQYF.

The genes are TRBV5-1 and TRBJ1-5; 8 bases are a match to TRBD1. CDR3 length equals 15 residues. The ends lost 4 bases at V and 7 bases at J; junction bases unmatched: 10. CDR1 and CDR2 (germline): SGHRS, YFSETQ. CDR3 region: CASSPFGQGGQPQHF. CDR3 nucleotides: TGCGCCAGCAGCCCCTTCGGACAGGGCGGGCAGCCCCAGCATTTT. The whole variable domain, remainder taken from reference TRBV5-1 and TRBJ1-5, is KAGVTQTPRYLIKTRGQQVTLSCSPISGHRSVSWYQQTPGQGLQFLFEYFSETQRNKGNFPGRFSGRQFSNSRSEMNVSTLELGDSALYLCASSPFGQGGQPQHFGDGTRLSIL.